The 27 T cell receptor beta chains below all came from one sample that was sequenced in a study of T cells in Graves' hyperthyroidism and ophthalmopathy. TCR beta CDR3 regions were amplified from RNA. First-round RT-PCR with HTBI primers amplified the TCR CDR3 region. TCRdb redid the calling of the multiplex PCR reads with MiXCR, one entry per CDR3 protein. Of 45,000 to 75,000 distinct CDR3 sequences in the sample, roughly 49% were seen once. Sequencing was carried out using blood. The source of these receptors is a woman aged 25 to 39 with Graves' ophthalmopathy.

This clonotype has a count of ten or more. For the CDR3, the DNA is TGTGCCAGCCTGTATTGGGCGGGAGAAAACGGGGGGACCCAGTACTTC. It specifies CASLYWAGENGGTQYF. The gene calls are TRBV2 and TRBJ2-5; 7 nucleotides line up with TRBD2. CDR1 is SNHLY, CDR2 FYNNEI, per germline. The ends lost 8 bases at V and 7 bases at J; junction bases unmatched: 19. The CDR3 contains 16 residues. Full variable domain (missing parts from reference TRBV2 and TRBJ2-5): EPEVTQTPSHQVTQMGQEVILRCVPISNHLYFYWYRQILGQKVEFLVSFYNNEISEKSEIFDDQFSVERPDGSNFTLKIRSTKLEDSAMYFCASLYWAGENGGTQYFGPGTRLLVL.

At least ten counts were recorded for this clonotype. V usage is TRBV27 and J usage is TRBJ2-3; D gene ambiguous. From germline, CDR1 is MNHEY and CDR2 SMNVEV (reference sequence). The length of the CDR3 is 14 residues. Trimming took 4 bases from V and 0 from J, leaving 8 bases between them. The CDR3 nucleotides read TGTGCCAGCAGTTCCCTTCGGAGCACAGATACGCAGTATTTT. Translated: CASSSLRSTDTQYF.

The genes are TRBV5-1 and TRBJ1-1; 9 nucleotides agree with TRBD1. Germline CDR1 and CDR2: SGHRS and YFSETQ. Unmatched junction bases numbered 8, after V lost 1 base and J lost 10 bases. The CDR3 consists of 14 residues. The CDR3 DNA follows: TGCGCCAGCAGCTTGACACAGGGGGCGATGCTAGCTTTCTTT. As protein: CASSLTQGAMLAFF.

This sequence joins TRBV28 and TRBJ1-4; D gene ambiguous. Germline V gene data show CDR1 as MDHEN and CDR2 as SYDVKM. The CDR3 runs 15 residues. The V gene lost 1 base and the J gene lost 4 bases, with 10 bases spanning the gap. DNA for the CDR3: TGTGCCAGCAGTTTATCTAGAAACATTAATGAAAAACTGTTTTTT. Its translation: CASSLSRNINEKLFF.

Worth noting for this clonotype: A read error may be the cause here, since a much bigger clone is one base away. The chain links TRBV6-2 or TRBV6-3 to TRBJ1-2; TRBD1 matches 7 bases. In germline, CDR1 is MNHEY, CDR2 SVGEGT. The ends lost 8 bases at V and 8 bases at J; junction bases unmatched: 14. This CDR3 region has 14 residues. The DNA of the CDR3 is TGTGCCAGCGGAACCGACAGGGTTTGGGCCGGCTACACCTTC. Its protein product is CASGTDRVWAGYTF.

This chain uses TRBV7-9 with TRBJ1-2, with D perhaps TRBD1 (5 bases). CDR1 SEHNR and CDR2 FQNEAQ come from the germline V gene (reference sequence). This CDR3 has 16 residues. The germline V and J ends were trimmed by 11 bases and 0 bases, with 22 bases remaining between them. In DNA, the CDR3 is TGTGCCTCCCATCAGGAGACAGCTAAAGCTAACTATGGCTACACCTTC. Translating it yields CASHQETAKANYGYTF.

V is TRBV29-1 and J is TRBJ2-3, with TRBD2 as a possible D gene (6 bases). This CDR3 has 13 residues. Germline CDR1 is SQVTM and CDR2 is ANQGSEA. Written as DNA, the CDR3 is TGCAGTTACATGGGACTTAGCACAGATACGCAGTATTTT. This encodes CSYMGLSTDTQYF.

This clonotype has ten or more counts. V is TRBV3-1 and J is TRBJ1-5; no clear D gene. V gave up 4 bases and J gave up 9 bases, with 10 bases separating them. CDR1 LGHDT and CDR2 YNNKEL come from the germline V gene (reference sequence). The CDR3 covers 12 residues. CDR3 region: CASSPTRGPQHF. The CDR3 DNA follows: TGTGCCAGCAGCCCCACCCGAGGGCCCCAGCATTTT.

This clonotype was picked up many times. V and J are TRBV9 and TRBJ2-7; 9 nucleotides agree with TRBD2. The germline V gene has CDR1 SGDLS and CDR2 YYNGEE. The CDR3 totals 13 residues. J lost 7 bases, V lost 4 bases, and 6 bases had no gene match. The CDR3 loop is CASSSRLAGEQYF. The CDR3 DNA reads TGTGCCAGCAGCTCCCGCCTAGCGGGAGAGCAGTACTTC. Drawing the rest from reference TRBV9 and TRBJ2-7, the complete variable domain is DSGVTQTPKHLITATGQRVTLRCSPRSGDLSVYWYQQSLDQGLQFLIQYYNGEERAKGNILERFSAQQFPDLHSELNLSSLELGDSALYFCASSSRLAGEQYFGPGTRLTVT.

This clonotype was counted ten times or more. The chain uses TRBV19 and TRBJ2-1; weak D call: TRBD2 (6 bases). Germline values: CDR1 LNHDA, CDR2 SQIVND (reference sequence). Trimming took off 5 bases at V and 0 bases at J, with 23 bases between the two ends. The CDR3 covers 19 residues. CDR3: CASSPGWGTSQSSYNEQFF. In DNA, the CDR3 is TGTGCCAGTAGTCCCGGATGGGGAACTAGCCAAAGCTCCTACAATGAGCAGTTCTTC.

In its sample, this clonotype was seen a few times. The junction differs from germline at one of its ends, possibly a read error. CDR3 in DNA: TGCTGTGCTAGCAGCTTAACGAGGTCCTACAATGAGCAGTTCTTC. It encodes CCASSLTRSYNEQFF. The chain combines TRBV20-1 with TRBJ2-1; a weak D match, TRBD2 (5 bases). This CDR3 comprises 15 residues. The germline V gene encodes CDR1 DFQATT and CDR2 SNEGSKA (reference sequence).

The genes are TRBV12-3 or TRBV12-4 and TRBJ1-4; 10 bases map to TRBD1. V was pared by 3 bases and J by 6 bases, with 19 bases of the junction left unmatched. The CDR3 totals 20 residues. The CDR3 region is CASSLSPGQGVIFCDEKLFF. The DNA of the CDR3 is TGTGCCAGCAGTTTGTCCCCAGGACAGGGGGTTATTTTTTGCGATGAAAAACTGTTTTTT.

This chain links TRBV19 with TRBJ1-2; 8 bases match TRBD1. The germline V gene encodes CDR1 LNHDA and CDR2 SQIVND (reference sequence). Unmatched junction bases numbered 3, after V lost 5 bases and J lost 1 base. The CDR3 length is 14 residues. CDR3 in DNA: TGTGCCAGTAGTTTGACAGGGGTTAACTATGGCTACACCTTC. Its translation is CASSLTGVNYGYTF.

With respect to this clonotype: Without the conserved terminal phenylalanine or tryptophan, this CDR3 likely stems from a read error. The chain recombines TRBV7-9 with TRBJ2-1, with D maybe TRBD2 (5 bases). Germline V lookup: CDR1 SEHNR, CDR2 FQNEAQ (reference sequence). The ends were cut back, 6 bases at V and 1 base at J, with 10 bases in the middle. The CDR3 extends over 14 amino acids. CDR3 amino acids: CASSQRLSYNEQFL. CDR3 in DNA: TGTGCCAGCAGTCAGCGGCTTTCCTACAATGAGCAGTTCCTC.

This clonotype is categorized as medium-sized. One end of the junction varies from germline; a read error may be responsible. The chain employs TRBV7-7 and TRBJ1-2; D perhaps matches TRBD1 (6 bases). Germline CDR1 reads SSHAT; CDR2 reads FNYEAQ (reference sequence). There are 14 residues in the CDR3. CDR3 region: CASSFMGHNYGYTF. The CDR3 DNA follows: TGTGCTAGCAGCTTTATGGGACATAACTATGGCTACACCTTC.

V and J are TRBV11-2 and TRBJ1-1; a weak D match, TRBD1 (6 bases). The germline V gene encodes CDR1 SGHAT and CDR2 FQNNGV. CDR3 length: 13 residues. The ends were cut back, 5 bases at V and 12 bases at J, with 19 bases in the middle. CDR3 sequence reads: CASSQGRGQVTFF. The DNA for the CDR3 is TGTGCCAGCAGCCAAGGGCGGGGACAAGTGACTTTCTTT.

Relative to its sample, this clonotype is medium-sized. This chain links TRBV11-2 with TRBJ2-1, with D unresolved. In germline, CDR1 is SGHAT, CDR2 FQNNGV. This CDR3 has 12 residues. Trimming removed 1 base at V and 6 bases at J, with 4 bases between. CDR3 protein: CASSLAGNEQFF. CDR3 sequence (DNA): TGTGCCAGCAGCTTAGCCGGCAATGAGCAGTTCTTC.

To note about this clonotype: A much larger clone is a single base away; this may be a read error. The CDR3 ends on some other residue instead of the conserved phenylalanine or tryptophan, so this is likely a read error. The V call is TRBV15, the J call TRBJ2-1; unclear D gene. Germline CDR1 LNHNV, CDR2 YYDKDF (reference sequence). CDR3 length equals 14 residues. The CDR3, as DNA: TGTGCCAGCAGCCAAGAAAGCAAGGGCAATGAGCAGTTCCTC. Amino acids: CASSQESKGNEQFL.

This clonotype occurred many times. The rearrangement links TRBV5-1 to TRBJ2-2, with unresolved D. Germline assignment: CDR1 SGHRS and CDR2 YFSETQ. The ends were cut back, 7 bases at V and 3 bases at J, with 4 bases in the middle. There are 11 residues in the CDR3. This CDR3 is CASGDTGELFF. The CDR3 bases are TGCGCCAGCGGGGACACCGGGGAGCTGTTTTTT.

This clonotype was recorded at least ten times. The chain combines TRBV11-2 with TRBJ1-2; 10 bases are shared with TRBD1. Germline CDR1 SGHAT, CDR2 FQNNGV. This CDR3 has 15 amino acids. With 3 bases clipped from V and 5 bases from J, the junction kept 6 bases outside the gene matches. The CDR3 DNA is TGTGCCAGCAGCTTCACAGGACAGGGGGGATATGGCTACACCTTC. Its translation: CASSFTGQGGYGYTF. The entire variable domain, with the rest obtained from reference TRBV11-2 and TRBJ1-2, is as follows: EAGVAQSPRYKIIEKRQSVAFWCNPISGHATLYWYQQILGQGPKLLIQFQNNGVVDDSQLPKDRFSAERLKGVDSTLKIQPAKLEDSAVYLCASSFTGQGGYGYTFGSGTRLTVV.

This clonotype came up many times. V and J are TRBV14 and TRBJ2-3; D might be TRBD1 or TRBD2, each matching 5 bases. Trimming cost V 1 base and J 0 bases, with 17 bases left between them. Germline V gene data show CDR1 as SGHDN and CDR2 as FVKESK. The length of the CDR3 is 18 residues. CDR3: CASSQGRGRFYSTDTQYF. As DNA, the CDR3 is TGTGCCAGCAGCCAAGGTCGGGGCCGATTCTATAGCACAGATACGCAGTATTTT.

The table lists this clonotype with a few counts. The genes are TRBV6-4 and TRBJ2-3; tentatively, D is TRBD1 (6 bases). V lost 4 bases, J lost 1 base, and 6 bases lay in between. The CDR3 extends over 13 amino acids. Per the germline V gene, CDR1 is MRHNA and CDR2 is SNTAGT. This CDR3 reads CASSAGGTDTQYF. CDR3 nucleotide sequence: TGTGCCAGCAGTGCAGGGGGCACAGATACGCAGTATTTT.

The J gene is TRBJ1-2, the V gene TRBV25-1; D perhaps matches TRBD1 (6 bases). Trimming shortened V by 4 bases and J by 7 bases, and 19 bases separated the two germline ends. CDR1 and CDR2 (germline): MGHDK, SYGVNS. The CDR3 is made up of 15 amino acids. CDR3 sequence reads: CASSVGAGGTSGYTF. Here the CDR3 DNA reads TGTGCCAGCAGTGTAGGGGCAGGAGGGACATCTGGCTACACCTTC.

This clonotype was detected ten times or more. The rearrangement uses TRBV7-3 and TRBJ2-1; D not resolved. This CDR3 contains 12 residues. Deletions cut 5 bases from V and 10 bases from J, with 12 bases between. Germline CDR1 and CDR2: SGHTA and FQGTGA. The CDR3 DNA reads as TGTGCCAGCAGCCCCGATAGATTCGAGCAGTTCTTC. Its protein product is CASSPDRFEQFF.

About this clonotype itself: The conserved final phenylalanine or tryptophan is absent from the CDR3, which likely points to a read error. It is unclear where the CDR3 begins or ends on the DNA, so no DNA is shown, and the CDR3 is as TCRdb lists it. V gene TRBV9 combines with J gene TRBJ2-6; the table's D call, TRBD2, has no DNA check behind it. Termini included, the CDR3 measures 12 amino acids. The germline gives CDR1 SGDLS, CDR2 YYNGEE. The CDR3 reads CASSVAGGPTRT.

As concerns this clonotype: The conserved closing phenylalanine or tryptophan is absent in this CDR3, likely reflecting a read error. The chain joins TRBV9 to TRBJ2-1; 8 bases fit TRBD2. This CDR3 contains 15 residues. Germline V gene data show CDR1 as SGDLS and CDR2 as YYNGEE. CDR3 in amino acids: CANSVFSGGPDEQFC. DNA for the CDR3: TGTGCCAACAGCGTATTTTCGGGAGGGCCGGATGAGCAGTTCTGC.

The table lists this clonotype with many counts. The V call is TRBV20-1, the J call TRBJ2-5; a weak D match, TRBD1 (6 bases). The germline V gene has CDR1 DFQATT and CDR2 SNEGSKA (reference sequence). The V and J ends lost 2 bases and 0 bases respectively, with 13 bases between them. The CDR3 extends over 15 amino acids. The CDR3 sequence is CSARSGRDNQETQYF. DNA of the CDR3: TGCAGTGCTAGAAGTGGCCGGGACAACCAAGAGACCCAGTACTTC.